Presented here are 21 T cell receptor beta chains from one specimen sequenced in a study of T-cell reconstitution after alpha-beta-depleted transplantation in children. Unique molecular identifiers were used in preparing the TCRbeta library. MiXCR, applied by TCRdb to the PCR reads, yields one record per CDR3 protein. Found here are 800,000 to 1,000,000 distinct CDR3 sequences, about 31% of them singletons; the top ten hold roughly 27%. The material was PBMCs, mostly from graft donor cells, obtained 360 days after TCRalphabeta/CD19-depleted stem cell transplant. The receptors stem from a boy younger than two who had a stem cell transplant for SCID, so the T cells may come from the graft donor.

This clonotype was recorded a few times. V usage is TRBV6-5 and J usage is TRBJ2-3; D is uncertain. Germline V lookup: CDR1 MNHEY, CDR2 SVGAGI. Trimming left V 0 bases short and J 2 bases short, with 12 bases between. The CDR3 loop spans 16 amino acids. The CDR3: CASSYSSLPNTDTQYF. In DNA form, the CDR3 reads TGTGCCAGCAGTTACTCGAGTTTGCCTAACACAGATACGCAGTATTTT.

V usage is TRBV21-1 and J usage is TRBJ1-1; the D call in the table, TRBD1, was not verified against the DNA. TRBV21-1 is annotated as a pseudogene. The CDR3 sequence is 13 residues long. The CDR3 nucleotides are TGTGCCAGCAGCTATCGCAGGGGATCTGAAGCTTTCTTT. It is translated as CASSYRRGSEAFF.

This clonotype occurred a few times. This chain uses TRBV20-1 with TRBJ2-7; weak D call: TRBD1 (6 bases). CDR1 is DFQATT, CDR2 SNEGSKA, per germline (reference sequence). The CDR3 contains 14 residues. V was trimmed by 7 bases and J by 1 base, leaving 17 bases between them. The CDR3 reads CSGSDRHRSYEQYF. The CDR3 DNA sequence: TGCAGTGGATCTGACAGGCATAGATCCTACGAGCAGTACTTC.

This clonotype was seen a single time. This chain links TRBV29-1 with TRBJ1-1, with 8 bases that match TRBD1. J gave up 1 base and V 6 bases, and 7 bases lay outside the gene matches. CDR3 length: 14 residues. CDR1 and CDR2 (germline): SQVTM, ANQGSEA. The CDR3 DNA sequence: TGCAGCGTCTCCACAGGGGGTGGGAACACTGAAGCTTTCTTT. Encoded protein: CSVSTGGGNTEAFF.

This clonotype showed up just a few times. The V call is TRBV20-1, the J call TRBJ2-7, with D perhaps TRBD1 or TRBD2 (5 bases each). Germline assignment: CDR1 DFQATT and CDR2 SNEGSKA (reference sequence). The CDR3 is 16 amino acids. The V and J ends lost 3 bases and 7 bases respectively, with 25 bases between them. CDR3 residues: CSARVRRAHPSIEQYF. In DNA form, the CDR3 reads TGCAGTGCTAGGGTGCGCAGGGCACACCCTAGCATAGAGCAGTACTTC.

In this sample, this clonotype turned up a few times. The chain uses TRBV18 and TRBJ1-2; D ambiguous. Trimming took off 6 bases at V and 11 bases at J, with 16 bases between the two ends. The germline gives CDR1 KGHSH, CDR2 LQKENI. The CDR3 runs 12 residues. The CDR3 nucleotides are TGTGCCAGCTCGCCAGAACGAACTGTGTACACCTTC. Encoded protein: CASSPERTVYTF.

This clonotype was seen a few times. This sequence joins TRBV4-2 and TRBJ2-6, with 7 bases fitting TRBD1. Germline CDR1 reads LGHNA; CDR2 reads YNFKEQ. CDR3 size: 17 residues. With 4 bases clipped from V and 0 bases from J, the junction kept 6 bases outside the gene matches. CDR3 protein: CASSLRDSSSGANVLTF. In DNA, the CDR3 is TGTGCCAGCAGCCTCCGGGACAGTTCCTCTGGGGCCAACGTCCTGACTTTC.

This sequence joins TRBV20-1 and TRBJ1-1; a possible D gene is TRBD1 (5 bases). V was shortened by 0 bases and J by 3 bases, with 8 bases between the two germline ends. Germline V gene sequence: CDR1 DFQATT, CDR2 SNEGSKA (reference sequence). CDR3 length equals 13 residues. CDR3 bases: TGCAGTGCTAGAGACGGGACCCACACTGAAGCTTTCTTT. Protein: CSARDGTHTEAFF.

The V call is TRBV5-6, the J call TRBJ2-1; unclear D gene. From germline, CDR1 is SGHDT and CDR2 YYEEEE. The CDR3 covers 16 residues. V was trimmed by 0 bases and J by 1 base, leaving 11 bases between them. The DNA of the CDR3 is TGTGCCAGCAGCTTGGGTGGGTCCGGATCCTACAATGAGCAGTTCTTC. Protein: CASSLGGSGSYNEQFF.

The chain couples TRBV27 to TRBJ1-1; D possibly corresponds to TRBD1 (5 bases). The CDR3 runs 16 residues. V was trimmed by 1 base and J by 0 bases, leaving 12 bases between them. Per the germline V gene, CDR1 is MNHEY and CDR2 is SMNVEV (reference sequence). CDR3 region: CASSLWAGRMNTEAFF. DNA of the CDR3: TGTGCCAGCAGTTTATGGGCAGGGAGGATGAACACTGAAGCTTTCTTT.

The CDR3 nucleotides read TGCAGTGCTAGGGGGGGGAGGTTCAACAATGAGCAGTTCTTC. Residues: CSARGGRFNNEQFF. The chain combines TRBV20-1 with TRBJ2-1; TRBD2 matches 7 bases. J gave up 5 bases and V 3 bases, and 7 bases lay outside the gene matches. The CDR3 is made up of 14 amino acids. Germline V gene sequence: CDR1 DFQATT, CDR2 SNEGSKA (reference sequence).

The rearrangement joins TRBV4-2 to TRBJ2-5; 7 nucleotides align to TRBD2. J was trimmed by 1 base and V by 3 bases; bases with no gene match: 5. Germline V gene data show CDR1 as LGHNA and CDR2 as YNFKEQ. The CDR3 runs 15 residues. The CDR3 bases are TGTGCCAGCAGCCACTCCGGGACTATCCAAGAGACCCAGTACTTC. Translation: CASSHSGTIQETQYF.

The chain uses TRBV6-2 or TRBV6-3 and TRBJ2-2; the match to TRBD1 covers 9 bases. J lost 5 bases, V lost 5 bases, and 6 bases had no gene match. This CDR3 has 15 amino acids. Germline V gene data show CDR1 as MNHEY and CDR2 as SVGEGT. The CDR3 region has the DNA TGTGCCAGCAGTATTACAGGGGGCGAAACCGGGGAGCTGTTTTTT. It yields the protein CASSITGGETGELFF.

CDR3 sequence reads: CASSILSGGSYEQYF. As DNA, the CDR3 is TGTGCCAGCAGTATACTTAGCGGGGGTTCCTACGAGCAGTACTTC. V usage is TRBV12-3 or TRBV12-4 and J usage is TRBJ2-7; TRBD2 matches 9 bases. This CDR3 has 15 residues. The J segment lost 1 base and the V segment lost 5 bases, leaving 6 bases of the junction unmatched.

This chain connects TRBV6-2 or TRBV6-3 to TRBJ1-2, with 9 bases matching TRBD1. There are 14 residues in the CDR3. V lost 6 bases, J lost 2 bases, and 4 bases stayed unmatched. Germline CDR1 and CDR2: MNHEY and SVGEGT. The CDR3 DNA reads TGTGCCAGCAGCTGGACAGGGGAAAACTATGGCTACACCTTC. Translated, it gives CASSWTGENYGYTF.

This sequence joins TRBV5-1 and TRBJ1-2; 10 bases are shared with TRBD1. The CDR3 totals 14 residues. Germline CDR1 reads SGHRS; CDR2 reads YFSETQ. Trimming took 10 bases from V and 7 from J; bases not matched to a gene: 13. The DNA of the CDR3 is TGCGCCGCCTCGCTTGGACAGGGGGTCGGTGGCTACACCTTC. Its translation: CAASLGQGVGGYTF.

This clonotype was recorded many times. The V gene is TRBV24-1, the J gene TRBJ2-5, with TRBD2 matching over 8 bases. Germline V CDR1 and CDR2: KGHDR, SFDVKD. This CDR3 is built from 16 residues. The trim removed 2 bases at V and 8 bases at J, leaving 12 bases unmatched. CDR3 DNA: TGTGCCACCAGTGATTCGTCCTTAGCGGGGTCGGGAACCCAGTACTTC. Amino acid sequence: CATSDSSLAGSGTQYF.

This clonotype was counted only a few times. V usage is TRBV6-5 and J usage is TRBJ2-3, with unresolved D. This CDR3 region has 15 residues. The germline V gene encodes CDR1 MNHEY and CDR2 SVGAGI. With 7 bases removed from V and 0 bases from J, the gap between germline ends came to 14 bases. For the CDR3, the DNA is TGTGCCAGCACTTCGGTGGGGTTGAGCACAGATACGCAGTATTTT. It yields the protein CASTSVGLSTDTQYF.

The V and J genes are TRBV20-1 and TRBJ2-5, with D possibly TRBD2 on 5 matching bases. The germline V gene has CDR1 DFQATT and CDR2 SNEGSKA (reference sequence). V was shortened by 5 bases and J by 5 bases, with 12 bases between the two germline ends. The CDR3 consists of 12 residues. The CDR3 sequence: CSARRVWETQYF. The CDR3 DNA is TGCAGTGCTCGGCGGGTCTGGGAGACCCAGTACTTC.

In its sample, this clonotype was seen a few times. CDR3 residues: CSASHGETQYF. The CDR3 DNA reads as TGCAGTGCTAGCCATGGGGAGACCCAGTACTTC. This sequence joins TRBV20-1 and TRBJ2-5, with D unresolved. Germline-derived CDR1 and CDR2 are DFQATT and SNEGSKA (reference sequence). V shed 3 bases and J shed 5 bases, with 7 bases lying between them. This CDR3 has 11 residues.

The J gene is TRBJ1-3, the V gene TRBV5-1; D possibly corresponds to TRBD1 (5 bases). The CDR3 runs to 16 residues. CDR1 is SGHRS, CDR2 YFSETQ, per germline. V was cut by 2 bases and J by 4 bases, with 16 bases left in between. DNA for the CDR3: TGCGCCAGCAGCTTCGGCCCCGGGACGAGAGGAAACACCATATATTTT. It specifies CASSFGPGTRGNTIYF.